A selection of T cell receptor beta chains follows, all from one sample in a study of cytomegalovirus exposure and HLA in healthy donors. Assay: immunoSEQ multiplex PCR; the TCRdb copy retains only in-frame clones and omits some. The sample has some 200,000 clones, 12% seen once. The sequenced sample consisted of PBMCs. All receptors come from a man in his fifties or sixties in good health and CMV-seropositive. Both conserved end residues are part of each CDR3. The order of the fields is D gene, V gene, clone size, J gene, CDR3 protein, CDR3 DNA. A D gene is named only where the DNA matches it firmly. Clone size is not always given. Where it is, it says once, few, many or a class for expanded clones.

NA,TRBV27,NA,TRBJ1-5,CASSFLKLLGAGNQPQHF,TGTGCCAGCAGTTTTTTAAAATTATTGGGGGCTGGCAATCAGCCCCAGCATTTT
NA,TRBV29-1,NA,TRBJ2-3,CSVVNRTAYTDTQYF,TGCAGCGTTGTCAACCGGACAGCTTACACAGATACGCAGTATTTT
NA,TRBV7-2,few,TRBJ1-2,CASSPPGHLYGYTF,TGTGCCAGCAGCCCACCTGGGCATTTGTATGGCTACACCTTC
NA,TRBV19,NA,TRBJ1-5,CASSIDWAQQPQHF,TGTGCCAGTAGTATAGACTGGGCCCAACAGCCCCAGCATTTT
TRBD1,TRBV5-4,NA,TRBJ1-6,CASNTGTGGDNSPLHF,TGTGCCAGCAATACCGGGACAGGGGGAGATAATTCACCCCTCCACTTT
NA,TRBV11-2,few,TRBJ1-6,CASSQGRATLHF,TGTGCCAGCAGCCAAGGGAGGGCGACCCTCCACTTT
TRBD2,TRBV5-4,NA,TRBJ2-1,CASSPELAGGSSYNEQFF,TGTGCCAGCAGCCCAGAACTAGCGGGGGGGAGCTCCTACAATGAGCAGTTCTTC
NA,TRBV30,NA,TRBJ2-7,CAWSVQAESYEQYF,TGTGCCTGGAGTGTACAGGCCGAGTCCTACGAGCAGTACTTC
NA,TRBV28,few,TRBJ1-3,CASRPNRSSGNTIYF,TGTGCCAGCAGGCCGAACAGGTCATCTGGAAACACCATATATTTT
TRBD2,TRBV19,few,TRBJ2-3,CASSLGLATDTQYF,TGTGCCAGTAGTCTTGGACTAGCCACAGATACGCAGTATTTT
NA,TRBV28,NA,TRBJ1-2,CASRYPGHNGYTF,TGTGCCAGCAGATACCCCGGACACAATGGCTACACCTTC
NA,TRBV7-2,NA,TRBJ1-4,CASSSPEAATNEKLFF,TGTGCCAGCAGCAGCCCCGAGGCGGCAACTAATGAAAAACTGTTTTTT
NA,TRBV7-9,few,TRBJ2-7,CASSSQWRGGYVEQYF,TGTGCCAGCAGCTCCCAGTGGAGGGGGGGTTACGTTGAGCAGTACTTC
NA,TRBV18,few,TRBJ2-6,CASSPMRHTNPGANVLTF,TGTGCCAGCTCACCGATGAGGCACACAAACCCCGGGGCCAACGTCCTGACTTTC
TRBD1,TRBV7-9,NA,TRBJ1-5,CASSMTGVGQPQHF,TGTGCCAGCAGCATGACAGGGGTCGGGCAGCCCCAGCATTTT
TRBD1,TRBV29-1,NA,TRBJ2-1,CSVTGTAYNEQFF,TGCAGCGTCACCGGGACAGCTTACAATGAGCAGTTCTTC
TRBD2,TRBV9,once,TRBJ2-5,CASSVGGVGGQETQYF,TGTGCCAGCAGCGTGGGGGGGGTGGGCGGACAAGAGACCCAGTACTTC
TRBD1,TRBV5-4,NA,TRBJ2-5,CASSWETGSETQYF,TGTGCCAGCAGCTGGGAGACAGGGTCCGAGACCCAGTACTTC
NA,TRBV14,few,TRBJ1-6,CASSQSGGGNSPLHF,TGTGCCAGCAGCCAGTCGGGTGGGGGGAATTCACCCCTCCACTTT
NA,TRBV6-5,few,TRBJ2-7,CASSYLPRGEQYF,TGTGCCAGCAGTTACTTGCCCAGGGGCGAGCAGTACTTC
NA,TRBV25-1,few,TRBJ2-1,CASSEQYNEQFF,TGTGCCAGCAGTGAACAGTACAATGAGCAGTTCTTC
TRBD2,TRBV28,NA,TRBJ2-7,CASNAGGERNEQYF,TGTGCCAGCAACGCGGGGGGGGAAAGGAACGAGCAGTACTTC
NA,TRBV6-1,few,TRBJ1-3,CASREWGRSGNTIYF,TGTGCCAGCAGGGAGTGGGGGCGATCTGGAAACACCATATATTTT
TRBD1,TRBV7-2,few,TRBJ2-3,CASSLGQGRPDTQYF,TGTGCCAGCAGCCTAGGACAGGGTCGTCCAGATACGCAGTATTTT
TRBD2,TRBV9,once,TRBJ2-3,CASSTQGTSGGDTQYF,TGTGCCAGCAGCACCCAGGGGACTAGCGGGGGGGATACGCAGTATTTT
TRBD1,TRBV27,NA,TRBJ2-1,CASRVNRIGGLYNEQFF,TGTGCCAGCAGGGTGAACCGGATAGGGGGCCTCTACAATGAGCAGTTCTTC
NA,TRBV4-3,many,TRBJ1-2,CASSQEWQGNRGYTF,TGCGCCAGCAGCCAAGAATGGCAGGGAAATCGCGGCTACACCTTC
TRBD1,TRBV11-2,NA,TRBJ1-2,CASSQRQGPYGYTF,TGTGCCAGCAGCCAACGACAGGGGCCTTATGGCTACACCTTC